This record covers a single TCR beta chain. The method was immunoSEQ multiplex PCR; TCRdb's version includes in-frame clones alone and lacks a portion of them. The data hold approximately 250,000 clones, with approximately 80% observed a single time. Per germline, CDR1 GTSNPN and CDR2 SVGIG (reference sequence). V shed 3 bases and J shed 1 base, with 12 bases lying between them. This CDR3 contains 14 residues. This specimen comes from a study of blood T cell repertoires in COVID-19. Looking at the study overall: Some COVID-19 samples were acute and others convalescent; all came from the United States, Italy and Spain.

This clonotype originated in a woman aged 50 to 65 with acute or convalescent COVID-19. Sample: peripheral blood. The chain employs TRBV30 and TRBJ1-1; the D is unclear. CDR3 region: CAWSSNSGNTEAFF. In DNA, the CDR3 is TGTGCCTGGAGCTCTAACAGCGGGAACACTGAAGCTTTCTTT.